The entry below gives a single T cell receptor (beta chain) sequence along with its context. Original processing methods: For nucleated cells, counts were estimated from reference gene primer amplification. Clones were read by immunoSEQ multiplex PCR, and TCRdb kept only the in-frame ones, dropping some. That table furnishes V, J and clone size, whereas the DNA furnished D and trimming. The sample lists roughly 320,000 clones, 85% occurring once. Germline V gene sequence: CDR1 LGHNA, CDR2 YNFKEQ. With 3 bases clipped from V and 8 bases from J, the junction kept 8 bases outside the gene matches. The CDR3 extends over 14 amino acids. The source of the sample is a study of blood T cell repertoires in COVID-19. Study-wide context: The samples span acute and convalescent COVID-19 from the United States, Italy and Spain. T cells, B-cell-depleted T cells, or PBMCs provided the cDNA or gDNA that served as material.

The chain recombines TRBV4-2 with TRBJ1-1; 8 bases fit TRBD1. Source material: peripheral blood. The receptor comes from a human donor in a cohort sampled during active COVID-19. CDR3 loop: CASSHVDRGQEAFF. In nucleotides, the CDR3 is TGTGCCAGCAGCCACGTAGACAGGGGACAAGAAGCTTTCTTT.